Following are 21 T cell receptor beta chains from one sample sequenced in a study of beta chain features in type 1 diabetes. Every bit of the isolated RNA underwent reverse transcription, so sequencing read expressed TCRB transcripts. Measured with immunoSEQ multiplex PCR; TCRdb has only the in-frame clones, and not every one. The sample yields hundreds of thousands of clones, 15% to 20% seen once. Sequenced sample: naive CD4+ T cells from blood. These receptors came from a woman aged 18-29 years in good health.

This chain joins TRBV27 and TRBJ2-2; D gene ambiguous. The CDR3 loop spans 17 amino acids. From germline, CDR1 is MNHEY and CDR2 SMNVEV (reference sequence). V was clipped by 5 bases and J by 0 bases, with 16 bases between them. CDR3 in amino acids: CASSRTVVLANTGELFF. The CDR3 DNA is TGTGCCAGCAGTCGCACCGTCGTCTTGGCGAACACCGGGGAGCTGTTTTTT.

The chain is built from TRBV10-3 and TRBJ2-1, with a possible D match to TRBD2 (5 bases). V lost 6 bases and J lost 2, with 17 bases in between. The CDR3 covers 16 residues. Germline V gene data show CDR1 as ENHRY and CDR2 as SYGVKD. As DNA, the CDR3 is TGTGCCATCAGCCCTCGTTTCCCGGAGGCCTACAATGAGCAGTTCTTC. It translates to CAISPRFPEAYNEQFF.

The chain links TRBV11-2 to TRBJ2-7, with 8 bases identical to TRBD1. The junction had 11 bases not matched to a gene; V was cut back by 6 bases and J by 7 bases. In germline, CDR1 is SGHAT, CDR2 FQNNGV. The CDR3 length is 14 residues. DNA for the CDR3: TGTGCCAGCAGTTTTACTGGACAGGGTGGGGAGCAGTACTTC. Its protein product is CASSFTGQGGEQYF. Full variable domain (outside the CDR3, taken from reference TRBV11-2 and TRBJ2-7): EAGVAQSPRYKIIEKRQSVAFWCNPISGHATLYWYQQILGQGPKLLIQFQNNGVVDDSQLPKDRFSAERLKGVDSTLKIQPAKLEDSAVYLCASSFTGQGGEQYFGPGTRLTVT.

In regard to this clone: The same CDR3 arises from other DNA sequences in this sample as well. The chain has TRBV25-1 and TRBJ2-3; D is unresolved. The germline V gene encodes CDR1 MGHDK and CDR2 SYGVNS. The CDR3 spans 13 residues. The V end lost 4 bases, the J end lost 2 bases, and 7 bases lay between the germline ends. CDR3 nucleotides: TGTGCCAGCAGTGCAACCTCCACAGATACGCAGTATTTT. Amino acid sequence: CASSATSTDTQYF.

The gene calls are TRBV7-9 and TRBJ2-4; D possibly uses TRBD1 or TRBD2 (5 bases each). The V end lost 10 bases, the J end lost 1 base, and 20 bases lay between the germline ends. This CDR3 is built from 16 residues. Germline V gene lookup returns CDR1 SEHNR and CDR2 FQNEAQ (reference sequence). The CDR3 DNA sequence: TGTGCCACCGACAAACAGGCGGGCGAGGCCAAAAACATTCAGTACTTC. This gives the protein CATDKQAGEAKNIQYF.

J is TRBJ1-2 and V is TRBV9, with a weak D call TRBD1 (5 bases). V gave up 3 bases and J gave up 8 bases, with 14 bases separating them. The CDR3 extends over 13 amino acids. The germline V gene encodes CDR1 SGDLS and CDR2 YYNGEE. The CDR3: CASSEQDLGGYTF. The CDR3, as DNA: TGTGCCAGCAGCGAACAGGATCTGGGGGGCTACACCTTC.

CDR3 nucleotides: TGTGCCAGCAGCGGCGGACAGGGGGCTGGGGCCAACGTCCTGACTTTC. Residues: CASSGGQGAGANVLTF. This chain joins TRBV9 and TRBJ2-6; 10 bases are shared with TRBD1. This CDR3 is built from 16 residues. The V gene's germline CDR1 is SGDLS and CDR2 YYNGEE. V shed 3 bases and J 2 bases; nucleotides not matched to a gene: 2. Complete variable domain (other parts from reference TRBV9 and TRBJ2-6): DSGVTQTPKHLITATGQRVTLRCSPRSGDLSVYWYQQSLDQGLQFLIQYYNGEERAKGNILERFSAQQFPDLHSELNLSSLELGDSALYFCASSGGQGAGANVLTFGAGSRLTVL.

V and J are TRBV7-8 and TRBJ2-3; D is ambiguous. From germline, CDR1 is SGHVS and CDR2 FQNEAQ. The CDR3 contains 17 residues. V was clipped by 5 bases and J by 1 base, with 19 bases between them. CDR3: CASSADRTKRRTDTQYF. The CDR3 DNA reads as TGTGCCAGCAGCGCAGACCGGACCAAGCGCCGCACAGATACGCAGTATTTT.

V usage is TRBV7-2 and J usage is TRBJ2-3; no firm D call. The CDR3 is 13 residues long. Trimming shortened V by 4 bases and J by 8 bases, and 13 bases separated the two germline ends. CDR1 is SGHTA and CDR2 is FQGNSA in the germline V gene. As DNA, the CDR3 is TGTGCCAGCAGCTCAGGTCGTGATTTTACGCAGTATTTT. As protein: CASSSGRDFTQYF.

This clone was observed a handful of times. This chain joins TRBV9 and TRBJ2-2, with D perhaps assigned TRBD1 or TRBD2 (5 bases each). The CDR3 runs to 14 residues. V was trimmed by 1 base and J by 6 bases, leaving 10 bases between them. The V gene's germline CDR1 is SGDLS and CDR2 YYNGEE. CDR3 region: CASSVTRGPGELFF. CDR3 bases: TGTGCCAGCAGCGTAACCCGGGGACCCGGGGAGCTGTTTTTT.

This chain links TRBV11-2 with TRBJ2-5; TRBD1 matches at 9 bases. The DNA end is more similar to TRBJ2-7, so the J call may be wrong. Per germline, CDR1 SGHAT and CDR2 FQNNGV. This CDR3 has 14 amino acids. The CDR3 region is CASNVGTGLYEQYF. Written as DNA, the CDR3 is TGTGCCAGCAATGTCGGGACAGGGCTATACGAGCAGTACTTC.

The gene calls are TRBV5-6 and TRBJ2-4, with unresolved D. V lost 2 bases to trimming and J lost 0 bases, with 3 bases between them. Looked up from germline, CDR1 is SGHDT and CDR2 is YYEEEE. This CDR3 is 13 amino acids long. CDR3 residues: CASSFLAKNIQYF. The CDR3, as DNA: TGTGCCAGCAGCTTCCTAGCCAAAAACATTCAGTACTTC.

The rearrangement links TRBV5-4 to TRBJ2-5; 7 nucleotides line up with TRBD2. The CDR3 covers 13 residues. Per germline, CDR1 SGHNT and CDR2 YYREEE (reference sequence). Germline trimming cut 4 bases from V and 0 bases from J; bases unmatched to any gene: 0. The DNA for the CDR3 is TGTGCCAGCAGCCGGGAGGACCAAGAGACCCAGTACTTC. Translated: CASSREDQETQYF.

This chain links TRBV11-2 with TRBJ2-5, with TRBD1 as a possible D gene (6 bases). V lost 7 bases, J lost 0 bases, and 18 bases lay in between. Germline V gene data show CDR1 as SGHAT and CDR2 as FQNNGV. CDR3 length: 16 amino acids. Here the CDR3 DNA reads TGTGCCAGCATCGACGGGATCGACAGGCACCAAGAGACCCAGTACTTC. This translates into CASIDGIDRHQETQYF.

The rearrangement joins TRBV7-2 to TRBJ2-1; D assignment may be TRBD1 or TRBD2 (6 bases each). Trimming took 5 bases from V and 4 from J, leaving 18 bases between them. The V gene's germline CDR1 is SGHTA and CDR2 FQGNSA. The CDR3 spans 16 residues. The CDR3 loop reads CASSPLGGYGYNEQFF. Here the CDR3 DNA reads TGTGCCAGCAGCCCCCTCGGGGGCTACGGTTACAATGAGCAGTTCTTC.

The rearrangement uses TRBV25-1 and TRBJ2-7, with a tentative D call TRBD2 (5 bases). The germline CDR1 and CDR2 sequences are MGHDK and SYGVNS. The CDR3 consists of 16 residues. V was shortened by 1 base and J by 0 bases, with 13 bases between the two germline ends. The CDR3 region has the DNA TGTGCCAGCAGTGAATTGGGTAGCGAGCGCTCCTACGAGCAGTACTTC. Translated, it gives CASSELGSERSYEQYF.

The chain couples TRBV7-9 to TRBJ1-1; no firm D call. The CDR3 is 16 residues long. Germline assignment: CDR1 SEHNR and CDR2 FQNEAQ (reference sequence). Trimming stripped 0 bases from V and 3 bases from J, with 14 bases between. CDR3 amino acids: CASSLASPRQDTEAFF. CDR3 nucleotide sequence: TGTGCCAGCAGCTTAGCGAGCCCCAGACAAGACACTGAAGCTTTCTTT. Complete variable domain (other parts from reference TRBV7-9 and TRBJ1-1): DTGVSQNPRHKITKRGQNVTFRCDPISEHNRLYWYRQTLGQGPEFLTYFQNEAQLEKSRLLSDRFSAERPKGSFSTLEIQRTEQGDSAMYLCASSLASPRQDTEAFFGQGTRLTVV.

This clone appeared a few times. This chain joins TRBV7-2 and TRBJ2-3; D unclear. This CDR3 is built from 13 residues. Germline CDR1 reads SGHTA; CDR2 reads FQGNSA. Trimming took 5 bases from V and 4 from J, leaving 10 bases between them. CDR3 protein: CASSLVDADTQYF. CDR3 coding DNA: TGTGCCAGCAGCCTAGTTGATGCAGATACGCAGTATTTT.

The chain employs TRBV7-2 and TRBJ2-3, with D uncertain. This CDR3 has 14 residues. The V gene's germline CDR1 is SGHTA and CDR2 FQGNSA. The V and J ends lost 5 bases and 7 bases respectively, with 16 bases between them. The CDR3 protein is CASSPLSSAYTQYF. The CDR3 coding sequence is TGTGCCAGCAGCCCGTTATCAAGCGCATATACGCAGTATTTT.

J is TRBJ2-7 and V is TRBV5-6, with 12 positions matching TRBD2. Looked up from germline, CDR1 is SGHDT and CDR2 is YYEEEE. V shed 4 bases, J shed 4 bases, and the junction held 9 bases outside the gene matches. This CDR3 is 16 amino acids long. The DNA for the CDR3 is TGTGCCAGCAGCCAGACTAGCGGGAGACGGGAGTACGAGCAGTACTTC. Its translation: CASSQTSGRREYEQYF.

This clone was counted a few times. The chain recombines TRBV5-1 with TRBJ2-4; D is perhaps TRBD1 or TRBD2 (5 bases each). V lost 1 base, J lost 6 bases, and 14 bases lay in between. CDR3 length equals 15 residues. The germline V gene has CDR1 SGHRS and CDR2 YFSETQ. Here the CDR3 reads CASSLSGYGGNIQYF. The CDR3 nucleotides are TGCGCCAGCAGCTTGTCAGGGTATGGGGGAAACATTCAGTACTTC.